The 25 T cell receptor beta chains below come from one sample, sequenced in a study of cytomegalovirus exposure and HLA in healthy donors. Researchers ran the PCR with 60 Vbeta and 13 Jbeta primers. TCRdb keeps only in-frame clones here, not all; method: immunoSEQ multiplex PCR. The sample has 150,000 to 200,000 clones, approximately 83% seen once. Sequencing was carried out using PBMCs. These TCRs come from a male donor in good health and CMV-seronegative.

This rearrangement joins TRBV4-3 to TRBJ2-3; the D is unclear. V gave up 1 base and J gave up 2 bases, with 7 bases separating them. CDR1 LGHNA and CDR2 YSLEER come from the germline V gene. The CDR3 is 14 residues long. CDR3 nucleotides: TGCGCCAGCAGCCAAGCAAAATTCACAGATACGCAGTATTTT. Translating it yields CASSQAKFTDTQYF.

This chain joins TRBV19 and TRBJ2-2; 7 bases align to TRBD2. The length of the CDR3 is 16 residues. The germline V gene encodes CDR1 LNHDA and CDR2 SQIVND (reference sequence). The V gene end was trimmed by 3 bases and the J gene end by 4 bases; junction bases not matched to a gene: 8. The CDR3 region is CASSMGGTRSTGELFF. Here the CDR3 DNA reads TGTGCCAGTAGTATGGGAGGGACCCGAAGCACCGGGGAGCTGTTTTTT.

This clone appeared a single time. The V and J genes are TRBV14 and TRBJ2-3, with 9 bases identical to TRBD2. The germline V gene has CDR1 SGHDN and CDR2 FVKESK. This CDR3 comprises 15 residues. The junction had 8 bases not matched to a gene; V was cut back by 6 bases and J by 4 bases. The CDR3 DNA is TGTGCCAGCAGTAATCGGCGGGGGGGCCCAGATACGCAGTATTTT. The encoded protein is CASSNRRGGPDTQYF.

This clone is a singleton in its sample. The junction departs from the called germline gene at one end, perhaps through a read error. The chain's CDR3 is CSSSPGQQVYGYTF. The CDR3 DNA is TGTTCCAGCAGCCCGGGACAGCAAGTCTATGGCTACACCTTC. The chain has TRBV7-9 and TRBJ1-2, with 7 bases fitting TRBD1. The V gene's germline CDR1 is SEHNR and CDR2 FQNEAQ (reference sequence). The CDR3 sequence is 14 residues long.

Here the CDR3 DNA reads TGTGCCAGCAGTTTAACTAGCGGGAGGGTCTTAGGCACAGATACGCAGTATTTT. It encodes CASSLTSGRVLGTDTQYF. The chain recombines TRBV5-5 with TRBJ2-3; 13 bases agree with TRBD2. J lost 1 base, V lost 5 bases, and 10 bases had no gene match. CDR3 length: 18 residues. Per the germline V gene, CDR1 is SGHKS and CDR2 is YYEKEE (reference sequence).

The chain uses TRBV29-1 and TRBJ1-1, with D hard to call. Trimming shortened V by 4 bases and J by 4 bases, and 13 bases separated the two germline ends. In germline, CDR1 is SQVTM, CDR2 ANQGSEA. The CDR3 covers 13 residues. The CDR3 nucleotides are TGCAGCGTTGGAGTAAGACCGGGCACTGAAGCTTTCTTT. Amino acids: CSVGVRPGTEAFF.

This clone was detected only a few times. V gene TRBV5-1 combines with J gene TRBJ1-2, with D possibly TRBD1 on 5 matching bases. This CDR3 is built from 15 residues. Germline CDR1 is SGHRS and CDR2 is YFSETQ. V lost 4 bases and J lost 4, with 17 bases in between. The CDR3 loop reads CASSPGGGAGYGYTF. The CDR3 region has the DNA TGCGCCAGCAGCCCCGGTGGAGGGGCGGGCTATGGCTACACCTTC.

The chain joins TRBV7-6 to TRBJ2-2; 11 bases align to TRBD1. V lost 11 bases to trimming and J lost 5 bases; unmatched junction nucleotides: 7. Germline V gene data show CDR1 as SGHVS and CDR2 as FNYEAQ. CDR3 length: 14 amino acids. The CDR3 DNA follows: TGTGCCGTTGTCGGGACAGGGGGAACCGGGGAGCTGTTTTTT. Protein product: CAVVGTGGTGELFF.

The genes are TRBV5-4 and TRBJ2-5; TRBD2 aligns across 8 bases. The V segment lost 0 bases and the J segment 0 bases; nucleotides outside the gene matches: 7. Germline V gene data show CDR1 as SGHNT and CDR2 as YYREEE (reference sequence). The CDR3 is made up of 17 amino acids. CDR3 loop: CASSLVGGGPYQETQYF. DNA of the CDR3: TGTGCCAGCAGCTTGGTGGGCGGGGGGCCGTACCAAGAGACCCAGTACTTC.

The rearrangement links TRBV19 to TRBJ2-3; 8 bases are a match to TRBD1. The germline gives CDR1 LNHDA, CDR2 SQIVND (reference sequence). The V gene end was trimmed by 4 bases and the J gene end by 4 bases; junction bases not matched to a gene: 7. The CDR3 runs to 15 residues. This chain's CDR3 is CASSTGQGGSDTQYF. The CDR3 DNA follows: TGTGCCAGTAGTACAGGACAGGGTGGGTCAGATACGCAGTATTTT.

The CDR3 coding sequence is TGTGCCAGCAGCCAAGATCTAGTCAAAAACATTCAGTACTTC. Amino acid sequence: CASSQDLVKNIQYF. The chain employs TRBV14 and TRBJ2-4; D gene unclear. Trimming stripped 0 bases from V and 3 bases from J, with 6 bases between. The CDR3 runs 14 residues. Germline V lookup: CDR1 SGHDN, CDR2 FVKESK.

The chain couples TRBV16 to TRBJ2-2, with 8 bases fitting TRBD2. The CDR3 loop spans 16 amino acids. V was pared by 4 bases and J by 5 bases, with 9 bases of the junction left unmatched. Germline loops: CDR1 KGHSY, CDR2 FQNENV. CDR3 region: CASSPPSGGGTGELFF. CDR3 in DNA: TGTGCCAGCAGCCCCCCCAGCGGGGGAGGGACCGGGGAGCTGTTTTTT.

The chain has TRBV2 and TRBJ2-5; 8 positions agree with TRBD1. Germline trimming cut 5 bases from V and 5 bases from J; bases unmatched to any gene: 4. Germline V lookup: CDR1 SNHLY, CDR2 FYNNEI. This CDR3 comprises 13 residues. CDR3: CASSKRQGETQYF. DNA for the CDR3: TGTGCCAGCAGTAAACGACAGGGGGAGACCCAGTACTTC. Looking up the rest from reference TRBV2 and TRBJ2-5 gives the full variable domain: EPEVTQTPSHQVTQMGQEVILRCVPISNHLYFYWYRQILGQKVEFLVSFYNNEISEKSEIFDDQFSVERPDGSNFTLKIRSTKLEDSAMYFCASSKRQGETQYFGPGTRLLVL.

The chain recombines TRBV19 with TRBJ2-6; TRBD2 agrees at 9 bases. This CDR3 region has 16 residues. The trim removed 4 bases at V and 2 bases at J, leaving 3 bases unmatched. Germline-derived CDR1 and CDR2 are LNHDA and SQIVND (reference sequence). The CDR3 nucleotides read TGTGCCAGTAGTACCCGCGGGGGGGCTGGGGCCAACGTCCTGACTTTC. Translated: CASSTRGGAGANVLTF.

This clone was counted between two and nine times. The CDR3 region is CASSRTGLNYGYTF. The CDR3 DNA follows: TGTGCCAGTAGTAGGACAGGGCTTAACTATGGCTACACCTTC. This sequence joins TRBV19 and TRBJ1-2; TRBD1 agrees at 8 bases. The CDR3 sequence is 14 residues long. Trimming took 4 bases from V and 1 from J; bases not matched to a gene: 2. The germline V gene has CDR1 LNHDA and CDR2 SQIVND (reference sequence). Using reference TRBV19 and TRBJ1-2 for the parts outside the CDR3, the full variable domain is DGGITQSPKYLFRKEGQNVTLSCEQNLNHDAMYWYRQDPGQGLRLIYYSQIVNDFQKGDIAEGYSVSREKKESFPLTVTSAQKNPTAFYLCASSRTGLNYGYTFGSGTRLTVV.

The J gene is TRBJ1-1, the V gene TRBV7-8, with D tentatively TRBD1 (6 bases). The V and J ends lost 5 bases and 2 bases respectively, with 9 bases between them. The CDR3 is 13 amino acids. The germline V gene has CDR1 SGHVS and CDR2 FQNEAQ. The CDR3 nucleotides read TGTGCCAGCAGCCAGGACAGCAACACTGAAGCTTTCTTT. This sequence encodes CASSQDSNTEAFF.

The chain links TRBV11-2 to TRBJ2-7; TRBD2 matches at 9 bases. Losses at the gene ends were 1 base for V and 0 bases for J; bases not matched to a gene: 7. In germline, CDR1 is SGHAT, CDR2 FQNNGV. The CDR3 contains 17 residues. The CDR3 spells CASSLVVSGRSSYEQYF. CDR3 nucleotides: TGTGCCAGCAGCTTAGTGGTTAGCGGGAGAAGCTCCTACGAGCAGTACTTC.

This clone has only a few counts. V usage is TRBV4-1 and J usage is TRBJ1-2; D is unclear. Germline CDR1 reads MGHRA; CDR2 reads YSYEKL. Trimming took 0 bases from V and 4 from J, leaving 9 bases between them. CDR3 length equals 14 residues. The chain's CDR3 is CASSQDPRSYGYTF. For the CDR3, the DNA is TGCGCCAGCAGCCAAGACCCCCGGAGCTATGGCTACACCTTC.

The chain is built from TRBV5-5 and TRBJ1-2, with 8 nucleotides matching TRBD1. Trimming removed 5 bases from V and 3 bases from J; junction bases left unmatched: 3. Germline-derived CDR1 and CDR2 are SGHKS and YYEKEE (reference sequence). The CDR3 sequence is 13 residues long. The CDR3 loop is CASRSGQDYGYTF. In DNA form, the CDR3 reads TGTGCCAGCAGATCGGGACAGGACTATGGCTACACCTTC.

The chain is built from TRBV9 and TRBJ1-2, with D unclear. This CDR3 spans 16 amino acids. V lost 0 bases, J lost 1 base, and 13 bases lay in between. CDR1 is SGDLS and CDR2 is YYNGEE in the germline V gene. As DNA, the CDR3 is TGTGCCAGCAGCGTAGGGAACAGCCCGAGTAACTATGGCTACACCTTC. Translating it yields CASSVGNSPSNYGYTF.

This rearrangement joins TRBV5-1 to TRBJ2-1, with a weak D call TRBD2 (5 bases). Germline assignment: CDR1 SGHRS and CDR2 YFSETQ. V was clipped by 3 bases and J by 8 bases, with 24 bases between them. The length of the CDR3 is 17 residues. This CDR3 reads CASSWTRGKLQWYEQFF. The CDR3 DNA follows: TGCGCCAGCAGCTGGACCCGGGGAAAACTCCAGTGGTATGAGCAGTTCTTC.

This clone turned up a few times. CDR3 DNA: TGTGCCAGCAGTCCCGGGGAGGGAGAGGTCCACGAGCAGTACTTC. Its translation: CASSPGEGEVHEQYF. This chain links TRBV6-5 with TRBJ2-7; 7 bases line up with TRBD2. CDR3 length: 15 amino acids. Trimming took 5 bases from V and 5 from J; bases not matched to a gene: 12. The germline V gene has CDR1 MNHEY and CDR2 SVGAGI.

J is TRBJ1-6 and V is TRBV28, with 9 positions matching TRBD1. The junction had 7 bases not matched to a gene; V was cut back by 6 bases and J by 7 bases. There are 15 residues in the CDR3. From germline, CDR1 is MDHEN and CDR2 SYDVKM. The CDR3 coding sequence is TGTGCCAGCAGCCCCACAGGGGGCCGGAATTCACCCCTCCACTTT. Residues: CASSPTGGRNSPLHF.

This sequence joins TRBV5-6 and TRBJ2-1, with a possible D match to TRBD1 (6 bases). The CDR3 is 13 residues long. CDR1 is SGHDT, CDR2 YYEEEE, per germline. Trimming cost V 1 base and J 7 bases, with 9 bases left between them. This CDR3 reads CASSLTGLNEQFF. CDR3 DNA: TGTGCCAGCAGCTTGACAGGGCTTAATGAGCAGTTCTTC.

V and J are TRBV6-5 and TRBJ1-4; a possible D gene is TRBD1 (5 bases). This CDR3 spans 14 amino acids. The ends were cut back, 0 bases at V and 8 bases at J, with 10 bases in the middle. Per the germline V gene, CDR1 is MNHEY and CDR2 is SVGAGI. CDR3 sequence (DNA): TGTGCCAGCAGTTACTCTCGGGGGGGGGAAAAACTGTTTTTT. Translation gives CASSYSRGGEKLFF.